Listed here are 19 T cell receptor beta chains from one sample, sequenced in a study of T-cell reconstitution after alpha-beta-depleted transplantation in children. Preparation of the TCRbeta library used unique molecular identifiers. TCRdb used MiXCR to reprocess the PCR reads, holding one entry per CDR3 protein. The data contain roughly 200,000 distinct CDR3 sequences, about 8.7% of them seen just once; the ten biggest clones take up 35% to 45%. Sequences were derived from PBMCs, mostly from graft donor cells, sampled 360 days after TCRalphabeta/CD19-depleted stem cell transplant. The receptors come from a male patient aged 2-10 years who had a stem cell transplant for acute myeloid leukemia, so the T cells may come from the graft donor.

The gene calls are TRBV7-2 and TRBJ1-1; TRBD1 is a possible D gene (5 bases). CDR3 length: 13 residues. The germline CDR1 and CDR2 sequences are SGHTA and FQGNSA. The V end was cut by 1 base, the J end by 4 bases, with 7 bases between. The CDR3 nucleotides are TGTGCCAGCAGCTTAGTAGGGACCACTGAAGCTTTCTTT. Its protein product is CASSLVGTTEAFF.

This chain connects TRBV20-1 to TRBJ2-1, with D possibly matching TRBD2 (6 bases). From germline, CDR1 is DFQATT and CDR2 SNEGSKA (reference sequence). Trimming removed 8 bases at V and 5 bases at J, with 16 bases between. The CDR3 contains 13 residues. CDR3 DNA: TGCAGTCCCGGGGGACCTCTTGACAATGAGCAGTTCTTC. Encoded protein: CSPGGPLDNEQFF.

This chain links TRBV29-1 with TRBJ2-7; possibly TRBD2 for D (7 bases). The CDR3 is 15 residues long. Per germline, CDR1 SQVTM and CDR2 ANQGSEA. V was clipped by 2 bases and J by 5 bases, with 19 bases between them. In DNA, the CDR3 is TGCAGCGTTGAAAAATGGGGGGGCTTGAGGAACGAGCAGTACTTC. Translation gives CSVEKWGGLRNEQYF.

There are a few counts of this clonotype. The CDR3, as DNA: TGCAGTGCTAGCCGGGACAGGGATGGCTACACCTTC. It is translated as CSASRDRDGYTF. This chain uses TRBV20-1 with TRBJ1-2, with 9 nucleotides matching TRBD1. The CDR3 loop spans 12 amino acids. Per the germline V gene, CDR1 is DFQATT and CDR2 is SNEGSKA (reference sequence). V shed 3 bases and J 6 bases; nucleotides not matched to a gene: 2.

The rearrangement joins TRBV7-2 to TRBJ2-1; 12 bases map to TRBD2. Per the germline V gene, CDR1 is SGHTA and CDR2 is FQGNSA. The junction had 5 bases not matched to a gene; V was cut back by 5 bases and J by 6 bases. The CDR3 is 15 residues long. CDR3 in DNA: TGTGCCAGCAGCCGACCGGGACTAGCGGGCAATGAGCAGTTCTTC. Protein sequence: CASSRPGLAGNEQFF. Drawing the rest from reference TRBV7-2 and TRBJ2-1, the complete variable domain is GAGVSQSPSNKVTEKGKDVELRCDPISGHTALYWYRQSLGQGLEFLIYFQGNSAPDKSGLPSDRFSAERTGGSVSTLTIQRTQQEDSAVYLCASSRPGLAGNEQFFGPGTRLTVL.

The gene calls are TRBV11-2 and TRBJ2-7; TRBD1 is a possible D gene (5 bases). CDR3 size: 11 residues. V was trimmed by 8 bases and J by 0 bases, leaving 5 bases between them. Germline V lookup: CDR1 SGHAT, CDR2 FQNNGV. The CDR3 loop reads CASGHSYEQYF. CDR3 nucleotides: TGTGCCAGCGGACACTCCTACGAGCAGTACTTC.

This clonotype showed up just a few times. The rearrangement links TRBV20-1 to TRBJ2-7, with 10 bases matching TRBD2. The trim removed 5 bases at V and 5 bases at J, leaving 9 bases unmatched. CDR1 is DFQATT, CDR2 SNEGSKA, per germline (reference sequence). This CDR3 is 14 amino acids long. This CDR3 reads CSASSGRALDEQYF. The CDR3 DNA reads TGCAGTGCTTCCAGCGGGAGGGCCTTGGACGAGCAGTACTTC.

The genes are TRBV7-2 and TRBJ2-3; 8 nucleotides line up with TRBD2. The CDR3 totals 15 residues. Germline V gene sequence: CDR1 SGHTA, CDR2 FQGNSA. J gave up 4 bases and V 6 bases, and 9 bases lay outside the gene matches. The CDR3: CASRLPGLAADTQYF. The CDR3 coding sequence is TGTGCCAGCAGGCTCCCCGGACTAGCAGCAGATACGCAGTATTTT. Based on the CDR3 plus reference TRBV7-2 and TRBJ2-3, the full variable domain is GAGVSQSPSNKVTEKGKDVELRCDPISGHTALYWYRQSLGQGLEFLIYFQGNSAPDKSGLPSDRFSAERTGGSVSTLTIQRTQQEDSAVYLCASRLPGLAADTQYFGPGTRLTVL.

This clonotype was detected a few times. The V gene is TRBV7-9, the J gene TRBJ2-3; 10 bases map to TRBD2. J gave up 6 bases and V 5 bases, and 8 bases lay outside the gene matches. This CDR3 comprises 15 residues. Looked up from germline, CDR1 is SEHNR and CDR2 is FQNEAQ (reference sequence). This CDR3 reads CASSPASGSHDTQYF. Written as DNA, the CDR3 is TGTGCCAGCAGCCCAGCTAGCGGGAGTCACGATACGCAGTATTTT.

The chain employs TRBV12-3 or TRBV12-4 and TRBJ1-5; TRBD1 is a possible D gene (6 bases). This CDR3 comprises 15 residues. The ends were cut back, 4 bases at V and 7 bases at J, with 17 bases in the middle. CDR3 sequence: CASSSHSDSSQPQHF. For the CDR3, the DNA is TGTGCCAGCAGTTCTCACTCGGACAGTTCCCAGCCCCAGCATTTT.

This clonotype was counted between two and nine times. This rearrangement joins TRBV6-5 to TRBJ1-2; 10 positions match TRBD1. The germline CDR1 and CDR2 sequences are MNHEY and SVGAGI. The length of the CDR3 is 15 residues. V trimming: 6 bases; J trimming: 1 base; junction bases outside the gene matches: 5. The CDR3 region has the DNA TGTGCCAGCAGCCGGACAGGGGGGTATAACTATGGCTACACCTTC. Protein sequence: CASSRTGGYNYGYTF.

At least ten counts were recorded for this clonotype. The chain employs TRBV24-1 and TRBJ2-7, with D maybe TRBD2 (6 bases). With 4 bases removed from V and 3 bases from J, the gap between germline ends came to 18 bases. The germline CDR1 and CDR2 sequences are KGHDR and SFDVKD. There are 16 residues in the CDR3. CDR3 DNA: TGTGCCACCAGTGACCAGACCGGGGGACGGAGCTACGAGCAGTACTTC. Protein: CATSDQTGGRSYEQYF.

Only a few counts were recorded for this clonotype. V is TRBV9 and J is TRBJ2-7; D is undetermined. Trimming shortened V by 0 bases and J by 2 bases, and 6 bases separated the two germline ends. The CDR3 contains 13 residues. The germline V gene has CDR1 SGDLS and CDR2 YYNGEE. CDR3 residues: CASSVDSTYEQYF. DNA for the CDR3: TGTGCCAGCAGCGTAGACAGCACCTACGAGCAGTACTTC.

The table lists this clonotype with a few counts. V is TRBV5-1 and J is TRBJ2-2, with 10 bases lining up with TRBD2. Germline CDR1 reads SGHRS; CDR2 reads YFSETQ. The CDR3 contains 18 residues. Losses at the gene ends were 2 bases for V and 2 bases for J; bases not matched to a gene: 9. The CDR3 here is CASSFPSGGEINTGELFF. The CDR3 coding sequence is TGCGCCAGCAGCTTCCCTAGCGGGGGCGAAATTAACACCGGGGAGCTGTTTTTT.

This clonotype was recorded at least ten times. The V gene is TRBV6-2 or TRBV6-3, the J gene TRBJ1-2; D possibly corresponds to TRBD1 (5 bases). The V end was cut by 5 bases, the J end by 6 bases, with 10 bases between. CDR3 length: 12 residues. CDR1 and CDR2 (germline): MNHEY, SVGEGT. The CDR3 loop is CASSHRTDGYTF. The DNA of the CDR3 is TGTGCCAGCAGTCACAGGACGGATGGCTACACCTTC.

This clonotype was observed many times. V is TRBV6-5 and J is TRBJ1-1, with D possibly being TRBD1 (5 bases). V lost 0 bases, J lost 1 base, and 12 bases lay in between. The V gene's germline CDR1 is MNHEY and CDR2 SVGAGI. The CDR3 consists of 16 residues. The CDR3 here is CASSYSIGTANTEAFF. Written as DNA, the CDR3 is TGTGCCAGCAGTTACTCGATCGGGACTGCGAACACTGAAGCTTTCTTT.

This clonotype was found many times. The chain is built from TRBV20-1 and TRBJ2-5; 13 bases are a match to TRBD2. The V gene's germline CDR1 is DFQATT and CDR2 SNEGSKA (reference sequence). The CDR3 covers 15 residues. With 3 bases clipped from V and 5 bases from J, the junction kept 6 bases outside the gene matches. CDR3: CSASGLAGAGETQYF. Written as DNA, the CDR3 is TGCAGTGCTAGTGGACTAGCGGGAGCTGGGGAGACCCAGTACTTC.

V and J are TRBV5-1 and TRBJ2-7; D call uncertain. The CDR3 is 16 amino acids. The V gene lost 4 bases and the J gene lost 0 bases, with 17 bases spanning the gap. The germline gives CDR1 SGHRS, CDR2 YFSETQ. Written as DNA, the CDR3 is TGCGCCAGCAGCCCCACCGGACGTTCCAGCTCCTACGAGCAGTACGTC. This gives the protein CASSPTGRSSSYEQYV.

This clonotype was seen many times. The chain has TRBV25-1 and TRBJ2-2; tentative D call: TRBD1 (6 bases). In germline, CDR1 is MGHDK, CDR2 SYGVNS. The CDR3 extends over 17 amino acids. Between the trimmed V and J ends, which lost 2 bases and 5 bases, there was a span of 18 bases. The CDR3 region is CASSERRSERGTGELFF. In DNA, the CDR3 is TGTGCCAGCAGTGAACGGAGAAGCGAGAGGGGGACCGGGGAGCTGTTTTTT.